This TCR beta chain appears in the sequencing data of a study of T cells after yellow fever vaccination. Across the study: With SMART-Seq v4 Ultra Low Input, the fractions containing low cell numbers were prepared.

Findings of the study overall: Peak timing came faster in the weaker secondary response, day 5 versus 15.

UMIs were added to TCR cDNA along with a universal primer site when it was made by 5'RACE template switching. A single record per CDR3 protein comes from TCRdb applying MiXCR to the 5' RACE reads. The sample yields approximately 120,000 distinct CDR3 sequences, approximately 8.4% seen once. The CDR3 has 17 residues. Trimming took off 5 bases at V and 6 bases at J, with 20 bases between the two ends. The germline V gene has CDR1 SEHNR and CDR2 FQNEAQ (reference sequence). This clonotype has only a few counts. Antigen: not known. This TCR was recovered from a man younger than 30 who received the YFV17D yellow fever vaccine. J is TRBJ1-6 and V is TRBV7-9; no definite D call. The sample was CD8+ T cells sorted from PBMCs, taken on the day of the yellow fever booster vaccination. The CDR3 protein is CASSPAYLGIRNSPLHF. The DNA of the CDR3 is TGTGCCAGCAGCCCCGCTTACCTAGGGATCCGTAATTCACCCCTCCACTTT.